One sample yielded the 24 T cell receptor beta chains listed below, sequenced in a study of siplizumab effects on memory and regulatory T cells. This table comes from immunoSEQ multiplex PCR, and its TCRdb copy is limited to in-frame clones, with some not included. This table holds about 85,000 clones, 95% found once. Sequenced material: CD8+ T cells sorted from blood. The receptor set was obtained from a human donor in good health.

The chain has TRBV21-1 and TRBJ1-6; the table's D gene call, TRBD1, was not cross checked with the DNA. TRBV21-1 represents a pseudogene. The CDR3 is 16 amino acids. In DNA, the CDR3 is TGTGCCAGACCCAGGGGGCGGAACTGGTCCAATTCACCCCTCCACTTT. The encoded protein is CARPRGRNWSNSPLHF.

By share of the sample, this clone is hyperexpanded. The chain employs TRBV4-2 and TRBJ2-5; possibly TRBD1 for D (5 bases). V shed 2 bases and J shed 0 bases, with 10 bases lying between them. The CDR3 is 15 amino acids. Germline V gene sequence: CDR1 LGHNA, CDR2 YNFKEQ. The DNA for the CDR3 is TGTGCCAGCAGCCAACGTACAGGTGACCAAGAGACCCAGTACTTC. Translating gives CASSQRTGDQETQYF.

The genes are TRBV7-9 and TRBJ2-7; 10 nucleotides match TRBD1. Germline CDR1 SEHNR, CDR2 FQNEAQ (reference sequence). V gave up 4 bases and J gave up 5 bases; unmatched junction bases: 5. The CDR3 runs to 14 residues. CDR3 nucleotides: TGTGCCAGCAGCTCGACAGGGGGCTTTCACGAGCAGTACTTC. Translating it yields CASSSTGGFHEQYF.

The V and J genes are TRBV27 and TRBJ1-5; D is possibly TRBD1 (6 bases). Trimming cost V 5 bases and J 0 bases, with 23 bases left between them. CDR1 is MNHEY, CDR2 SMNVEV, per germline (reference sequence). The CDR3 has 19 amino acids. CDR3 sequence reads: CASSPTDRALIYSNQPQHF. CDR3 sequence (DNA): TGTGCCAGCAGTCCAACGGACAGAGCACTAATCTATAGCAATCAGCCCCAGCATTTT.

The chain has TRBV27 and TRBJ2-1; no clear D. This CDR3 has 12 residues. The germline V and J ends were trimmed by 0 bases and 6 bases, with 3 bases remaining between them. The germline V gene encodes CDR1 MNHEY and CDR2 SMNVEV (reference sequence). The CDR3 reads CASSLSLNEQFF. CDR3 DNA sequence: TGTGCCAGCAGTTTATCCCTCAATGAGCAGTTCTTC.

The chain couples TRBV5-4 to TRBJ2-3, with 9 bases identical to TRBD2. This CDR3 is 17 amino acids long. The V gene end was trimmed by 3 bases and the J gene end by 1 base; junction bases not matched to a gene: 9. Germline values: CDR1 SGHNT, CDR2 YYREEE (reference sequence). The CDR3, as DNA: TGTGCCAGCAGCTCCGAGGCGCCTAGCGGGGGCACAGATACGCAGTATTTT. Its protein product is CASSSEAPSGGTDTQYF.

V usage is TRBV29-1 and J usage is TRBJ1-2; tentatively, D is TRBD1 (6 bases). CDR3 length: 14 residues. The V end was cut by 5 bases, the J end by 6 bases, with 19 bases between. Germline V gene lookup returns CDR1 SQVTM and CDR2 ANQGSEA. CDR3 DNA: TGCAGCGTTTTGGGGGGGTTGGCAGGGGATGGCTACACCTTC. It specifies CSVLGGLAGDGYTF.

This sequence joins TRBV7-9 and TRBJ2-1; D is unresolved. CDR1 and CDR2 from the germline V gene are SEHNR and FQNEAQ (reference sequence). Trimming took off 2 bases at V and 0 bases at J, with 8 bases between the two ends. The CDR3 runs to 15 residues. CDR3 sequence: CASSLRIGSYNEQFF. The CDR3 nucleotides are TGTGCCAGCAGCTTAAGAATAGGCTCCTACAATGAGCAGTTCTTC.

The chain employs TRBV19 and TRBJ2-3, with D possibly TRBD2 on 5 matching bases. Germline lookup yields CDR1 LNHDA and CDR2 SQIVND (reference sequence). The V end lost 4 bases, the J end lost 6 bases, and 8 bases lay between the germline ends. This CDR3 contains 12 residues. CDR3: CASSTRGDTQYF. DNA of the CDR3: TGTGCCAGTAGTACCCGAGGGGATACGCAGTATTTT.

V usage is TRBV10-1 and J usage is TRBJ2-3, with 9 bases fitting TRBD2. Trimming cost V 3 bases and J 2 bases; bases outside gene matches: 6. The CDR3 contains 16 residues. Germline V gene data show CDR1 as WNHNN and CDR2 as SYGVQD (reference sequence). The chain's CDR3 is CASSETSGRPTDTQYF. The CDR3, as DNA: TGCGCCAGCAGTGAAACGAGCGGGAGGCCCACAGATACGCAGTATTTT.

V gene TRBV19 combines with J gene TRBJ1-2; D perhaps matches TRBD1 (5 bases). CDR3 length: 15 amino acids. In germline, CDR1 is LNHDA, CDR2 SQIVND (reference sequence). Trimming cost V 5 bases and J 2 bases, with 15 bases left between them. The chain's CDR3 is CASSVTRDANYGYTF. The CDR3, as DNA: TGTGCCAGTAGTGTGACTCGGGACGCCAACTATGGCTACACCTTC.

Here the CDR3 reads CASRAITDTQYF. Written as DNA, the CDR3 is TGTGCCAGCAGGGCTATCACAGATACGCAGTATTTT. The chain couples TRBV2 to TRBJ2-3; no reliable D call. The CDR3 loop spans 12 amino acids. CDR1 SNHLY and CDR2 FYNNEI come from the germline V gene. The V and J ends lost 6 bases and 2 bases respectively, with 6 bases between them. Complete variable domain (other parts from reference TRBV2 and TRBJ2-3): EPEVTQTPSHQVTQMGQEVILRCVPISNHLYFYWYRQILGQKVEFLVSFYNNEISEKSEIFDDQFSVERPDGSNFTLKIRSTKLEDSAMYFCASRAITDTQYFGPGTRLTVL.

The J gene is TRBJ2-7, the V gene TRBV21-1. TRBV21-1 is noted as a pseudogene. This CDR3 has 10 residues. CDR3 in amino acids: CASGFYEQYF. CDR3 sequence (DNA): TGTGCCAGCGGGTTCTACGAGCAGTACTTC.

The chain employs TRBV5-5 and TRBJ1-1; D is uncertain. The CDR3 sequence is 12 residues long. Per the germline V gene, CDR1 is SGHKS and CDR2 is YYEKEE (reference sequence). Trimming stripped 5 bases from V and 4 bases from J, with 9 bases between. CDR3 sequence (DNA): TGTGCCAGCAGGCCCGTGGGCACTGAAGCTTTCTTT. As protein: CASRPVGTEAFF.

The J gene is TRBJ2-7, the V gene TRBV28; 9 bases align to TRBD2. Germline lookup yields CDR1 MDHEN and CDR2 SYDVKM. Trimming at V came to 7 bases and at J to 0 bases, leaving 7 bases not matched to a gene. This CDR3 region has 15 residues. CDR3 DNA: TGTGCCAGCACCAAGGGACTAGCAGCCTCCTACGAGCAGTACTTC. This encodes CASTKGLAASYEQYF.

The chain joins TRBV13 to TRBJ2-1, with 12 bases fitting TRBD2. Germline loops: CDR1 PRHDT, CDR2 FYEKMQ (reference sequence). The CDR3 has 15 residues. J was trimmed by 7 bases and V by 5 bases; bases with no gene match: 6. The CDR3 region has the DNA TGTGCCAGCAGCAAGACTAGCGGGGGACGTAATGAGCAGTTCTTC. Translating gives CASSKTSGGRNEQFF.

The rearrangement links TRBV13 to TRBJ2-3; D gene uncertain. Per the germline V gene, CDR1 is PRHDT and CDR2 is FYEKMQ (reference sequence). The CDR3 runs to 16 residues. V lost 5 bases, J lost 2 bases, and 17 bases lay in between. CDR3 protein: CASSRASGEITDTQYF. CDR3 nucleotides: TGTGCCAGCAGCAGAGCGTCTGGGGAAATCACAGATACGCAGTATTTT.

The chain recombines TRBV15 with TRBJ2-7; TRBD1 agrees at 7 bases. This CDR3 comprises 15 residues. Trimming removed 4 bases from V and 0 bases from J; junction bases left unmatched: 6. CDR1 and CDR2 (germline): LNHNV, YYDKDF (reference sequence). CDR3 sequence (DNA): TGTGCCACCAGCAAAGACAGGGCAAGCTCCTACGAGCAGTACTTC. Its protein is CATSKDRASSYEQYF.

V and J are TRBV29-1 and TRBJ1-2; the D gene is possibly TRBD1 (5 bases). The CDR3 length is 13 residues. Germline CDR1 is SQVTM and CDR2 is ANQGSEA. The V gene lost 6 bases and the J gene lost 5 bases, with 16 bases spanning the gap. CDR3 in DNA: TGCAGCGTCCCAGACAGTGAGGGGTATGGCTACACCTTC. Protein sequence: CSVPDSEGYGYTF.

This clone was seen only a few times. This rearrangement joins TRBV28 to TRBJ2-7; TRBD2 agrees at 7 bases. J gave up 4 bases and V 4 bases, and 13 bases lay outside the gene matches. The CDR3 consists of 16 residues. Germline-derived CDR1 and CDR2 are MDHEN and SYDVKM. For the CDR3, the DNA is TGTGCCAGCAGTTCCGTCCGAACCAGCGGGGATTACGAGCAGTACTTC. Amino acid sequence: CASSSVRTSGDYEQYF. The full variable domain, completed using reference TRBV28 and TRBJ2-7, is DVKVTQSSRYLVKRTGEKVFLECVQDMDHENMFWYRQDPGLGLRLIYFSYDVKMKEKGDIPEGYSVSREKKERFSLILESASTNQTSMYLCASSSVRTSGDYEQYFGPGTRLTVT.

The J gene is TRBJ1-2, the V gene TRBV27; D is ambiguous. The V end lost 5 bases, the J end lost 0 bases, and 10 bases lay between the germline ends. The CDR3 consists of 14 residues. Germline V gene data show CDR1 as MNHEY and CDR2 as SMNVEV (reference sequence). The chain's CDR3 is CASSPRTPNYGYTF. Written as DNA, the CDR3 is TGTGCCAGCAGTCCCCGGACCCCTAACTATGGCTACACCTTC.

The chain links TRBV5-8 to TRBJ2-3, with a tentative D call TRBD1 (6 bases). The germline gives CDR1 SGHTS, CDR2 YDEGEE. Trimming took off 2 bases at V and 2 bases at J, with 12 bases between the two ends. This CDR3 has 15 residues. The DNA for the CDR3 is TGTGCCAGCAGCTTAGAGACAGGATACACAGATACGCAGTATTTT. It yields the protein CASSLETGYTDTQYF.

The chain employs TRBV6-5 and TRBJ2-1, with TRBD1 matching 8 bases. Germline V CDR1 and CDR2: MNHEY, SVGAGI. The CDR3 covers 15 residues. V was pared by 0 bases and J by 3 bases, with 1 base of the junction left unmatched. Here the CDR3 reads CASSYSGTGYNEQFF. CDR3 sequence (DNA): TGTGCCAGCAGTTACTCGGGGACAGGCTACAATGAGCAGTTCTTC.

This clone came up once. This chain uses TRBV6-1 with TRBJ1-1, with D uncertain. The CDR3 loop spans 14 amino acids. V was pared by 2 bases and J by 3 bases, with 10 bases between. Germline values: CDR1 MNHNS, CDR2 SASEGT. CDR3 in amino acids: CASSELGIDTEAFF. CDR3 nucleotide sequence: TGTGCCAGCAGTGAACTGGGAATAGACACTGAAGCTTTCTTT.